This T cell receptor beta chain derives from a study of control samples from healthy donors and cancer patients. The CDR3 has 14 amino acids. The V and J ends lost 5 bases and 4 bases, in that order; junction bases with no gene match: 5. Germline values: CDR1 SNHLY, CDR2 FYNNEI. Clones were read by immunoSEQ multiplex PCR, and TCRdb kept only the in-frame ones, dropping some. The profile shows 150,000 to 200,000 clones, around 90% of them singletons. The sample comprised blood. This sequence originates from a woman under 40 in good health. The chain carries TRBV2 and TRBJ1-3, with TRBD1 identical over 7 bases. The CDR3 here is CASSQTGNGNTIYF. Written as DNA, the CDR3 is TGTGCCAGCAGTCAGACAGGGAACGGAAACACCATATATTTT.